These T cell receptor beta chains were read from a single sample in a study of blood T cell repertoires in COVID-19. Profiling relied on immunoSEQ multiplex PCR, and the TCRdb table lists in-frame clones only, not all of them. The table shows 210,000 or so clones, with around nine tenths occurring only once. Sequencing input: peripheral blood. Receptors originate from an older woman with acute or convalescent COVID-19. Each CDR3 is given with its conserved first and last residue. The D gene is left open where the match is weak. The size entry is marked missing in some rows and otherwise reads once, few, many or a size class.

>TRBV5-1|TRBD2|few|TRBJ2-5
CASSPLRGSGEETQYF
TGCGCCAGCAGCCCTCTCCGGGGTAGCGGGGAAGAGACCCAGTACTTC
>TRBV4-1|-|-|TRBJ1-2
CASSLRQASRVDYGYTF
TGCGCCAGCAGCCTTCGACAGGCGTCCCGGGTGGACTATGGCTACACCTTC
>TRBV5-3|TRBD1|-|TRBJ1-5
CARSIGTGGFRGNQPQHF
TGTGCCAGAAGCATAGGGACAGGGGGGTTTCGGGGCAATCAGCCCCAGCATTTT
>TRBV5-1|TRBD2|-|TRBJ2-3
CASSSLAGGGTDTQYF
TGCGCCAGCAGCTCCCTAGCGGGGGGGGGTACAGATACGCAGTATTTT
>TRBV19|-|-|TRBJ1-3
CASSAQGQLSGNTIYF
TGTGCCAGTAGTGCCCAAGGACAGCTCTCTGGAAACACCATATATTTT
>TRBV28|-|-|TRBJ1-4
CASLAGFNEKLFF
TGTGCCAGCTTAGCAGGGTTTAATGAAAAACTGTTTTTT
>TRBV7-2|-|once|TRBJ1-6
CASSLSRGVNSPLHF
TGTGCCAGCAGCCTAAGCAGGGGCGTCAATTCACCCCTCCACTTT
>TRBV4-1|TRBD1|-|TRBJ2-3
CASSQAQGAAGDTQYF
TGCGCCAGCAGCCAAGCACAGGGGGCAGCGGGGGATACGCAGTATTTT
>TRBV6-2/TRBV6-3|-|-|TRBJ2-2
CASSYNLLGRSNTGELFF
TGTGCCAGCAGTTACAACTTACTAGGAAGGTCGAACACCGGGGAGCTGTTTTTT
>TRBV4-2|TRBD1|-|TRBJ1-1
CASSQRQGSSTEAFF
TGTGCCAGCAGCCAAAGACAGGGTAGTAGCACTGAAGCTTTCTTT
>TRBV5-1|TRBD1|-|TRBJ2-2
CASSNGQGAGELFF
TGCGCCAGCAGCAACGGACAGGGGGCCGGGGAGCTGTTTTTT
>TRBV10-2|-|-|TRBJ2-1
CASSERLEQFF
TGCGCCAGCAGTGAAAGACTAGAGCAGTTCTTC
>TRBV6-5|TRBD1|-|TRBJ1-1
CASRGTGTTEAFF
TGTGCCAGCAGGGGGACAGGGACGACTGAAGCTTTCTTT
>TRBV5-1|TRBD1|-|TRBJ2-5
CASSFIGQGIQETQYF
TGCGCCAGCAGCTTCATTGGACAGGGCATCCAAGAGACCCAGTACTTC
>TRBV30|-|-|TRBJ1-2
CAWSVVESRYPRVGYTF
TGTGCCTGGAGTGTAGTCGAGAGTAGATATCCCCGGGTTGGCTACACCTTC
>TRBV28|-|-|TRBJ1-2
CASNLGQGYTF
TGTGCCAGCAATTTAGGACAGGGCTACACCTTC
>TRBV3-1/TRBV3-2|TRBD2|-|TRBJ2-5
CASSQDKLAGAPETQYF
TGTGCCAGCAGCCAAGATAAGCTAGCGGGCGCCCCGGAGACCCAGTACTTC
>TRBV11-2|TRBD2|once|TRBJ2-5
CASSLDGTSGGDQETQYF
TGTGCCAGCAGCTTGGATGGGACTAGCGGGGGGGACCAAGAGACCCAGTACTTC
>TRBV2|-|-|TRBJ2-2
CASKGTGSGELFF
TGTGCCAGCAAGGGCACAGGGTCCGGGGAGCTGTTTTTT
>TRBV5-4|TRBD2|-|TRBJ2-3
CASRRTGTRPTDTQYF
TGTGCCAGCAGAAGGACCGGGACTAGACCCACAGATACGCAGTATTTT
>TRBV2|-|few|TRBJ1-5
CASSPSGVNQPQHF
TGTGCCAGCAGTCCCTCGGGGGTCAATCAGCCCCAGCATTTT
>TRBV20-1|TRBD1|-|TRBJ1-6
CSASWGQGNSPLHF
TGCAGTGCTAGTTGGGGACAGGGAAATTCACCCCTCCACTTT
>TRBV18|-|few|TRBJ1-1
CASSPGTSIGGTEAFF
TGTGCCAGCTCACCTGGGACGTCAATCGGGGGCACTGAAGCTTTCTTT
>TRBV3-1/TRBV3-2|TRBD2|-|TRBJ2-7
CASSPSGRAYEQYF
TGTGCCAGCAGCCCTAGCGGGAGGGCGTACGAGCAGTACTTC
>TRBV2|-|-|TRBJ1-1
CASSDRGSLAFF
TGTGCCAGCAGTGACCGGGGTTCTTTGGCTTTCTTT
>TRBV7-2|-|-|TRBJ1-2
CASSFTRFAYGYTF
TGTGCCAGCAGCTTTACGAGATTCGCCTATGGCTACACCTTC
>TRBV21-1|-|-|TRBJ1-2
CASSKGGGRLGGIYGYTF
TGTGCCAGCAGCAAAGGTGGGGGACGATTAGGCGGGATCTATGGCTACACCTTC
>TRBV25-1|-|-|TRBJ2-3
CASSDDFYTDTQYF
TGTGCCAGCAGTGATGACTTTTACACAGATACGCAGTATTTT
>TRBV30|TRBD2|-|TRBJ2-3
CAWSVMGLADTDTQYF
TGTGCCTGGAGTGTTATGGGACTAGCGGATACAGATACGCAGTATTTT
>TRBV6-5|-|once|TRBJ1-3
CASSQRWYGNTIYF
TGTGCCAGCAGCCAGCGGTGGTATGGAAACACCATATATTTT
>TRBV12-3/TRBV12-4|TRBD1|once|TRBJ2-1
CASSLARGNEQFF
TGTGCCAGCAGTTTAGCCAGGGGGAATGAGCAGTTCTTC
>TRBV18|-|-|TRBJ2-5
CASSPPTTTFRTQYF
TGTGCCAGCTCACCACCGACAACCACGTTCAGGACCCAGTACTTC
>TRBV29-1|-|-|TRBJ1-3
CSVSGTAGNTIYF
TGCAGCGTTTCGGGGACTGCTGGAAACACCATATATTTT
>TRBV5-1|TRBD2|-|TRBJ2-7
CASSLAFQREGAYEQYF
TGCGCCAGCAGCTTGGCCTTTCAGCGGGAGGGTGCGTACGAGCAGTACTTC
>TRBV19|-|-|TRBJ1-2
CASMRGSYYTF
TGTGCCAGTATGAGGGGGAGTTACTACACCTTC
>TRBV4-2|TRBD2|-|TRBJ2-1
CASSLLTSGYNEQFF
TGTGCCAGCAGCCTCCTGACTAGCGGGTACAATGAGCAGTTCTTC
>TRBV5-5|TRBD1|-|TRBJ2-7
CASSLRDSFTGEQYF
TGTGCCAGCAGCTTGCGGGACAGTTTCACAGGGGAGCAGTACTTC
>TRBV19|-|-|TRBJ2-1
CASSLAGIGYNEQFF
TGTGCCAGTAGTCTAGCAGGGATAGGATACAATGAGCAGTTCTTC
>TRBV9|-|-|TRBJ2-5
CASSVLPEAKTQYF
TGTGCCAGCAGCGTTTTACCGGAGGCGAAGACCCAGTACTTC
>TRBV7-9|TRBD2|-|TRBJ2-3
CASSPKRAGGTDTQYF
TGTGCCAGCAGCCCCAAACGAGCGGGGGGCACAGATACGCAGTATTTT
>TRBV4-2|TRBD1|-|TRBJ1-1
CASSPYRGRENTEAFF
TGTGCCAGCAGCCCATACAGGGGGCGCGAGAACACTGAAGCTTTCTTT
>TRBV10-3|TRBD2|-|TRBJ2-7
CAIRSGRGAYEQYF
TGTGCCATCAGGAGCGGGAGGGGGGCCTACGAGCAGTACTTC
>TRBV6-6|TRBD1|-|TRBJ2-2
CASIQGAGGRTGELFF
TGTGCCAGCATCCAGGGGGCAGGGGGAAGGACCGGGGAGCTGTTTTTT